Following are 4 T cell receptor beta chains from one sample sequenced in a study of control samples from healthy donors and cancer patients. Sequenced by immunoSEQ multiplex PCR; TCRdb stores in-frame clones only, minus some. The sample holds some 120,000 clones; 88% are singletons and the top ten take roughly 2.5%. Sequenced material: blood. These receptors were taken from a woman between 65 and 79 years old in good health.

The chain employs TRBV20-1 and TRBJ1-1; unclear D gene. There are 12 residues in the CDR3. The V end was cut by 3 bases, the J end by 4 bases, with 9 bases between. Germline V gives CDR1 DFQATT, CDR2 SNEGSKA (reference sequence). CDR3 loop: CSASMGSTEAFF. In DNA, the CDR3 is TGCAGTGCTAGTATGGGAAGCACTGAAGCTTTCTTT.

This chain uses TRBV5-1 with TRBJ2-7; a possible D gene is TRBD2 (6 bases). The CDR3 is 14 residues long. V was cut by 5 bases and J by 6 bases, with 18 bases left in between. CDR1 SGHRS and CDR2 YFSETQ come from the germline V gene. The CDR3 region has the DNA TGCGCCAGCAGGGTCACCGGGACTGCCTCCGAGCAGTACTTC. Its protein product is CASRVTGTASEQYF.

V is TRBV27 and J is TRBJ2-4; TRBD1 aligns across 7 bases. The CDR3 has 13 amino acids. Unmatched junction bases numbered 7, after V lost 5 bases and J lost 9 bases. Germline V gene data show CDR1 as MNHEY and CDR2 as SMNVEV (reference sequence). The CDR3, as DNA: TGTGCCAGCAGTCCGGGACAGCCGGCCATTCAGTACTTC. Its protein is CASSPGQPAIQYF.

This clone was seen a single time. CDR3 region: CASSFTNTASGGNIQYF. CDR3 nucleotides: TGTGCCAGCAGCTTCACCAACACTGCTAGCGGGGGAAACATTCAGTACTTC. The V call is TRBV7-2, the J call TRBJ2-4; 10 positions match TRBD2. With 3 bases clipped from V and 6 bases from J, the junction kept 11 bases outside the gene matches. The germline V gene encodes CDR1 SGHTA and CDR2 FQGNSA. This CDR3 region has 17 residues. Together with reference TRBV7-2 and TRBJ2-4, the CDR3 gives the full variable domain: GAGVSQSPSNKVTEKGKDVELRCDPISGHTALYWYRQSLGQGLEFLIYFQGNSAPDKSGLPSDRFSAERTGGSVSTLTIQRTQQEDSAVYLCASSFTNTASGGNIQYFGAGTRLSVL.